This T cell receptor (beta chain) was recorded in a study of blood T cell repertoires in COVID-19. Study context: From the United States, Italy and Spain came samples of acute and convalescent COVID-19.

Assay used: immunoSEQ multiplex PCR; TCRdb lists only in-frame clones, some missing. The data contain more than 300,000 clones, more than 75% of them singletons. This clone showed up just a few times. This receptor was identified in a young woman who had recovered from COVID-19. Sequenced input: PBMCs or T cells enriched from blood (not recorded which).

CDR3 sequence: CASSSAAGTGSLFF. The DNA of the CDR3 is TGTGCCAGCAGCTCGGCGGCCGGGACAGGGTCACTGTTTTTT. V and J are TRBV7-9 and TRBJ1-4; 9 bases agree with TRBD1. The V gene end was trimmed by 4 bases and the J gene end by 13 bases; junction bases not matched to a gene: 10. The CDR3 is made up of 14 amino acids. Per germline, CDR1 SEHNR and CDR2 FQNEAQ (reference sequence).